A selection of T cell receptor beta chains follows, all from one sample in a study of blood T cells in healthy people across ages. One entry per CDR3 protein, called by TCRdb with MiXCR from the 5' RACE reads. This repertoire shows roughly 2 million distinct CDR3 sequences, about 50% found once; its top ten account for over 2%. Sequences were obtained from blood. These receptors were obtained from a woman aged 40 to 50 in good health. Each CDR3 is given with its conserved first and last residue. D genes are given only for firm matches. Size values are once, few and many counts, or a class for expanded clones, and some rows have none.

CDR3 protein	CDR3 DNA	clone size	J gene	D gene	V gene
CATSDPDTGKKETQYF	TGTGCCACCAGTGACCCTGATACAGGGAAGAAAGAGACCCAGTACTTC	few	TRBJ2-5	-	TRBV24-1
CASRKTSGVSLGEQFF	TGTGCCAGCAGGAAGACTAGCGGGGTTTCGCTCGGGGAGCAGTTCTTC	-	TRBJ2-1	TRBD2	TRBV7-2
CSVVRELGRGGYTF	TGCAGTGTAGTAAGGGAGCTGGGGCGGGGTGGCTACACCTTC	-	TRBJ1-2	-	TRBV20-1
CASSVRGVADTQYF	TGTGCCAGCAGCGTACGAGGGGTTGCAGATACGCAGTATTTT	-	TRBJ2-3	-	TRBV9
CASSYHREVGNTEAFF	TGTGCCAGCAGTTACCACAGGGAGGTCGGGAACACTGAAGCTTTCTTT	-	TRBJ1-1	-	TRBV6-5
CASSGGTGVGNEQFF	TGTGCCAGCAGCGGGGGGACCGGGGTCGGGAATGAGCAGTTCTTC	-	TRBJ2-1	-	TRBV5-6
CASGPISEQYF	TGTGCCAGCGGACCGATTTCCGAGCAGTACTTC	-	TRBJ2-7	-	TRBV28
CASSAGGGQGIWGYTF	TGTGCCAGCAGCGCCGGAGGAGGACAGGGAATTTGGGGCTACACCTTC	-	TRBJ1-2	TRBD1	TRBV7-2
CASSLLTGQETQYF	TGCGCCAGCAGCTTGTTAACCGGACAAGAGACCCAGTACTTC	many	TRBJ2-5	-	TRBV5-1
CASSLDRGNNQPQHF	TGTGCCAGCAGCTTGGACAGGGGGAACAATCAGCCCCAGCATTTT	-	TRBJ1-5	TRBD1	TRBV5-6
CASSLGPVRDEQFF	TGCGCCAGCAGCTTGGGGCCCGTTCGGGATGAGCAGTTCTTC	-	TRBJ2-1	-	TRBV5-1
CASSQEGNTNSPLHF	TGCGCCAGCAGCCAAGAAGGGAACACCAATTCACCCCTCCACTTT	-	TRBJ1-6	-	TRBV4-3
CASSQAHRVPYNEQFF	TGCGCCAGCAGCCAAGCCCACAGGGTCCCCTACAATGAGCAGTTCTTC	once	TRBJ2-1	-	TRBV5-1
CSAARPWGGTEAFF	TGCAGTGCTGCGCGCCCGTGGGGGGGCACTGAAGCTTTCTTT	-	TRBJ1-1	-	TRBV20-1
CAIRGGGNQETQYF	TGTGCCATCCGTGGCGGGGGGAACCAAGAGACCCAGTACTTC	few	TRBJ2-5	TRBD2	TRBV10-3
CAGQDPEETQYF	TGTGCCGGCCAGGATCCAGAAGAGACCCAGTACTTC	-	TRBJ2-5	-	TRBV7-9
CSVDPGSGGDTQYF	TGCAGCGTTGACCCGGGATCCGGAGGGGATACGCAGTATTTT	few	TRBJ2-3	-	TRBV29-1
CASSPQGRVEQYF	TGTGCCAGCAGCCCCCAAGGACGGGTAGAGCAGTACTTC	-	TRBJ2-7	-	TRBV3-1
CASSRALAGGQVTQYF	TGTGCCAGCAGCCGCGCCCTAGCGGGGGGCCAGGTGACCCAGTACTTC	-	TRBJ2-5	TRBD2	TRBV7-2
CASSSGTGRSGANVLTF	TGTGCCAGCAGTTCCGGGACAGGGAGGTCTGGGGCCAACGTCCTGACTTTC	-	TRBJ2-6	TRBD1	TRBV2
CASSQSIWTSAGGTRETQYF	TGCGCCAGCAGCCAAAGTATTTGGACTAGCGCTGGCGGGACTAGAGAGACCCAGTACTTC	-	TRBJ2-5	TRBD2	TRBV5-1
CSARAPAYNEQFF	TGCAGTGCTAGAGCCCCAGCCTACAATGAGCAGTTCTTC	few	TRBJ2-1	-	TRBV20-1
CASSYAKDRMDSPLHF	TGTGCCAGCAGTTACGCTAAGGACAGGATGGATTCACCCCTCCACTTT	-	TRBJ1-6	TRBD1	TRBV6-6
CSASPPAGLYNEQFF	TGCAGTGCTTCACCACCCGCGGGGCTCTACAATGAGCAGTTCTTC	-	TRBJ2-1	-	TRBV20-1
CASSEQGRFNYGYTF	TGTGCCAGCAGTGAACAGGGGCGTTTTAACTATGGCTACACCTTC	-	TRBJ1-2	-	TRBV2
CASSHIRDRDLSETQYF	TGTGCCAGCAGTCACATCCGGGACAGGGATTTGTCGGAGACCCAGTACTTC	few	TRBJ2-5	TRBD1	TRBV28
CSAQKTDYEQYF	TGCAGTGCTCAGAAGACTGACTACGAGCAGTACTTC	-	TRBJ2-7	-	TRBV20-1
CASSQPGEATNYEQYF	TGTGCCAGCAGCCAACCAGGGGAGGCCACGAACTACGAGCAGTACTTC	once	TRBJ2-7	-	TRBV3-1
CASSQEWGDETQFF	TGCGCCAGCAGCCAAGAGTGGGGGGATGAGACCCAGTTCTTC	-	TRBJ2-1	-	TRBV4-3
CASRYAERTSTDTQYF	TGTGCCAGCAGATACGCCGAAAGGACGAGCACAGATACGCAGTATTTT	few	TRBJ2-3	-	TRBV4-2
CASSHQWVPKNTGELFF	TGTGCCAGCAGCCACCAATGGGTACCGAAGAACACCGGGGAGCTGTTTTTT	-	TRBJ2-2	-	TRBV6-2/TRBV6-3
CASSFGRSVTDTQYF	TGCGCCAGCAGCTTCGGCAGATCGGTCACAGATACGCAGTATTTT	-	TRBJ2-3	-	TRBV5-1
CASSFRAGRPTGANVLTF	TGTGCCAGCAGTTTCCGGGCGGGGAGGCCGACTGGGGCCAACGTCCTGACTTTC	few	TRBJ2-6	-	TRBV6-5
CASRPGVTDGYTF	TGTGCCAGCCGGCCTGGGGTAACGGATGGCTACACCTTC	-	TRBJ1-2	-	TRBV7-2
CSAPTGSTEAFF	TGCAGTGCACCGACAGGAAGCACTGAAGCTTTCTTT	-	TRBJ1-1	-	TRBV20-1
CSVEGLIAGGYGEQFF	TGCAGCGTTGAAGGGTTGATAGCGGGGGGTTATGGTGAGCAGTTCTTC	-	TRBJ2-1	TRBD2	TRBV29-1
CATSPGGIYNQPQHF	TGTGCCACCAGTCCGGGGGGGATTTATAATCAGCCCCAGCATTTT	-	TRBJ1-5	-	TRBV24-1
CASSLGGQRTYEQYF	TGCGCCAGCAGCTTGGGGGGACAAAGAACCTACGAGCAGTACTTC	-	TRBJ2-7	-	TRBV5-1
CASSPGWTGADEQFF	TGTGCCAGCAGCCCTGGTTGGACAGGGGCGGATGAGCAGTTCTTC	-	TRBJ2-1	TRBD1	TRBV11-2
CASSPVGQSGNQPQHF	TGTGCCAGCAGCCCGGTAGGCCAATCGGGCAATCAGCCCCAGCATTTT	-	TRBJ1-5	-	TRBV4-2
CASSSDSGGTSYNEQFF	TGTGCCAGCAGCTCAGATAGCGGGGGGACCTCCTACAATGAGCAGTTCTTC	few	TRBJ2-1	TRBD2	TRBV7-2
CAISEIQETQYF	TGTGCCATCAGTGAGATCCAAGAGACCCAGTACTTC	few	TRBJ2-5	-	TRBV10-3
CASRDLAYNEQYF	TGTGCCAGCCGGGACTTGGCTTACAATGAGCAGTACTTC	-	TRBJ2-7	-	TRBV6-2/TRBV6-3
CASSYRGGREETQYF	TGTGCCAGCAGTTATAGGGGGGGCCGCGAAGAGACCCAGTACTTC	-	TRBJ2-5	-	TRBV6-2/TRBV6-3
CASREGLSNQPQHF	TGTGCCAGCAGGGAGGGGTTGAGCAATCAGCCCCAGCATTTT	few	TRBJ1-5	-	TRBV6-1
CASSLEGVGTFYEQYF	TGTGCCAGCAGCCTAGAGGGAGTCGGGACATTCTACGAGCAGTACTTC	-	TRBJ2-7	-	TRBV7-9
CASNPGGAGQPQHF	TGCGCCAGCAACCCCGGGGGGGCAGGTCAGCCCCAGCATTTT	-	TRBJ1-5	-	TRBV5-1
CASSLQAGAGYTF	TGTGCCAGCAGCTTACAGGCAGGGGCGGGCTACACCTTC	few	TRBJ1-2	-	TRBV7-2
CSARDATSAYNEQFF	TGCAGTGCTAGAGATGCGACTAGTGCCTACAATGAGCAGTTCTTC	-	TRBJ2-1	-	TRBV20-1
CASSQDRSSRGARYNEQFF	TGCGCCAGCAGCCAAGATAGGTCTTCACGGGGGGCAAGGTACAATGAGCAGTTCTTC	-	TRBJ2-1	-	TRBV4-3
CASSFTGNSPLHF	TGTGCCAGCAGTTTTACAGGGAATTCACCCCTCCACTTT	few	TRBJ1-6	-	TRBV28
CASSLDGPGETQYF	TGTGCCAGCAGCTTAGACGGGCCGGGAGAGACCCAGTACTTC	few	TRBJ2-5	-	TRBV7-2
CASSRPLWAQYF	TGTGCCAGCAGCAGACCTCTTTGGGCCCAGTACTTC	few	TRBJ2-5	-	TRBV7-8
CSANSGRGQETQYF	TGCAGTGCTAATTCGGGGCGTGGACAAGAGACCCAGTACTTC	few	TRBJ2-5	-	TRBV20-1
CASSFYAGAGGSSYEQYF	TGTGCCAGCAGTTTCTACGCCGGAGCGGGGGGCAGCTCCTACGAGCAGTACTTC	once	TRBJ2-7	TRBD2	TRBV12-3/TRBV12-4
CASSLTGQGVPDTQYF	TGCGCCAGCAGCTTGACGGGACAGGGGGTCCCAGATACGCAGTATTTT	once	TRBJ2-3	TRBD1	TRBV5-1
CASSLAGTENTGELFF	TGTGCCAGCAGCTTAGCAGGGACAGAAAACACCGGGGAGCTGTTTTTT	-	TRBJ2-2	TRBD1	TRBV7-2
CASSLGDTGGQNIQYF	TGTGCCAGCAGCTTAGGGGACACAGGGGGCCAAAACATTCAGTACTTC	few	TRBJ2-4	TRBD1	TRBV7-2
CASSQNTGPGDEQYF	TGTGCCAGCTCACAAAACACAGGTCCAGGCGACGAACAGTACTTC	-	TRBJ2-7	-	TRBV18